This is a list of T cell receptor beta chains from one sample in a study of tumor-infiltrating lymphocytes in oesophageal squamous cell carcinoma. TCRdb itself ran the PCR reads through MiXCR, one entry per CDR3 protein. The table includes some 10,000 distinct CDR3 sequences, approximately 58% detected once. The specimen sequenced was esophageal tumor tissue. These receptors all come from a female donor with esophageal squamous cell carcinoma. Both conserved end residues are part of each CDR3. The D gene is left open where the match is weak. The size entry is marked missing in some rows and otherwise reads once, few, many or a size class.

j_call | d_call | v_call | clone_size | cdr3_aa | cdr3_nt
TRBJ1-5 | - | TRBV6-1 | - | CASSEFGQISNQPQHF | TGTGCCAGCAGTGAATTTGGTCAGATTAGCAATCAGCCCCAGCATTTT
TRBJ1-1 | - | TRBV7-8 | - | CASSLGARARGTEAFF | TGTGCCAGCAGCTTAGGAGCCAGGGCCCGAGGCACTGAAGCTTTCTTT
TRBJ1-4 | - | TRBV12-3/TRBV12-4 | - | CASSWGRELATNEKLFF | TGTGCCAGCAGTTGGGGCAGGGAACTTGCAACTAATGAAAAACTGTTTTTT
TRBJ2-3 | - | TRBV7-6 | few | CASSLRGRGTDTQYF | TGTGCCAGCAGCCTGCGGGGAAGGGGCACAGATACGCAGTATTTT
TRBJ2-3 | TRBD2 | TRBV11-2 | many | CASSRRTSGSSGTDTQYF | TGTGCCAGCAGCCGCCGGACTAGCGGGAGTTCAGGCACAGATACGCAGTATTTT
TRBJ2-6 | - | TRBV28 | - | CASSSTKPGANVLTF | TGTGCCAGCAGTTCAACAAAGCCTGGGGCCAACGTCCTGACTTTC
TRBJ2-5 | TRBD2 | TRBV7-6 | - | CASSPGTSSKTQYF | TGTGCTAGCAGCCCGGGGACTAGCAGCAAGACCCAGTACTTC
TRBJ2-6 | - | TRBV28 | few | CASVLSGANVLTF | TGTGCCTCGGTCCTCTCTGGGGCCAACGTCCTGACTTTC
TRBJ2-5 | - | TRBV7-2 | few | CASSYSQETQYF | TGTGCCAGCAGCTACTCTCAAGAGACCCAGTACTTC
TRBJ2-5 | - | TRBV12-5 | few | CASGFQGGRYQETQYF | TGTGCTAGTGGTTTTCAGGGGGGGAGGTACCAAGAGACCCAGTACTTC
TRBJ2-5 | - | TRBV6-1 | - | CASSYGAGSGETQYF | TGTGCCAGCAGTTACGGCGCGGGATCCGGGGAGACCCAGTACTTC
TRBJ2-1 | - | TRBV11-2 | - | CASSSSLEQFF | TGTGCCAGCAGCTCCTCCCTTGAGCAGTTCTTC
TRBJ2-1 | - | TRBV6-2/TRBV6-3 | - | CASSVDPSSYNEQFF | TGTGCCAGCAGTGTTGACCCGAGCTCCTACAATGAGCAGTTCTTC
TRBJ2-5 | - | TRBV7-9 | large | CASSLEWETQYF | TGTGCCAGCAGCTTAGAGTGGGAGACCCAGTACTTC
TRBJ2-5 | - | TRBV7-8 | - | CASSVRRDQETQYF | TGTGCCAGCAGCGTCAGGCGGGATCAAGAGACCCAGTACTTC
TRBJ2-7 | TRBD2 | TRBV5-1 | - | CASSLGLAGVDEQYF | TGCGCCAGCAGCTTGGGACTAGCGGGGGTGGATGAGCAGTACTTC
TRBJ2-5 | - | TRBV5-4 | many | CASSSDIQETQYF | TGTGCCAGCAGCTCGGACATACAAGAGACCCAGTACTTC
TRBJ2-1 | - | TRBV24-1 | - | CATSEVPGLSYNEQFF | TGTGCCACCAGTGAAGTACCGGGACTTTCCTACAATGAGCAGTTCTTC
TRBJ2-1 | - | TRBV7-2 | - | CASSSPGDYNEQFF | TGTGCCAGCAGCTCCCCCGGGGACTACAATGAGCAGTTCTTC
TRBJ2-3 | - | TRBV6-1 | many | CASSEAISPTQYF | TGTGCCAGCAGTGAAGCAATATCGCCTACGCAGTATTTT
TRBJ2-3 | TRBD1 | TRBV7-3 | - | CASSLSVHRGSTDTQYF | TGTGCCAGCAGCTTAAGCGTTCACAGGGGGTCCACAGATACGCAGTATTTT
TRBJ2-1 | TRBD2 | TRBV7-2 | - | CASSLFASGAYNEQFF | TGTGCCAGCAGCTTATTTGCTAGCGGAGCCTACAATGAGCAGTTCTTC
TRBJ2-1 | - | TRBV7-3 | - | CASTPPRVDKIYNEQFF | TGTGCCAGCACCCCCCCTCGAGTAGACAAAATCTACAATGAGCAGTTCTTC
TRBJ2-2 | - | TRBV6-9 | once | CASSYHPPYNTGELFF | TGTGCCAGCAGTTACCACCCCCCTTATAACACCGGGGAGCTGTTTTTT
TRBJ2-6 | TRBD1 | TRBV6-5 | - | CASSHPGTGRGANVLTF | TGTGCCAGCAGCCATCCCGGGACAGGGAGAGGGGCCAACGTCCTGACTTTC
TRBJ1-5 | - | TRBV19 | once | CASSSGRQGYSNQPQHF | TGTGCCAGTAGTAGTGGGCGGCAGGGATATAGCAATCAGCCCCAGCATTTT
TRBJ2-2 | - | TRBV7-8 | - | CASSLTTGELFF | TGTGCCAGCAGCTTGACAACCGGGGAGCTGTTTTTT
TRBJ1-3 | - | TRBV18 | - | CASLDLESGNTIYF | TGTGCCAGCTTAGACTTGGAATCTGGAAACACCATATATTTT
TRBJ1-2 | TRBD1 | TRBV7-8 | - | CASSLGTGLDGYTF | TGTGCCAGCAGCTTAGGGACAGGCCTGGACGGCTACACCTTC
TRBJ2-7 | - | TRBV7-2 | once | CASSLDPVTYEQYF | TGTGCCAGCAGCTTAGACCCAGTTACCTACGAGCAGTACTTC
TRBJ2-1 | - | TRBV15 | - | CATSITGGETQFF | TGTGCCACCAGCATCACAGGGGGGGAGACCCAGTTCTTC
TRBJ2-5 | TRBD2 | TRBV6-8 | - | CASSPAGVQTQYF | TGTGCCAGCTCCCCAGCGGGGGTCCAGACCCAGTACTTC
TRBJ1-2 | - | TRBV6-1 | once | CASSEVWAGSVSNYGYTF | TGTGCCAGCAGTGAAGTGTGGGCAGGGAGCGTTTCTAACTATGGCTACACCTTC
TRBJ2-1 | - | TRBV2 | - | CASSERAANEQFF | TGTGCCAGCAGTGAGCGGGCTGCCAATGAGCAGTTCTTC
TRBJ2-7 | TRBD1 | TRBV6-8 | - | CASSRDRESEQYF | TGTGCCAGCAGCCGGGACAGGGAGTCCGAGCAGTACTTC
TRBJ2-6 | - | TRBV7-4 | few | CAGPNSGGFKRAVLRF | -
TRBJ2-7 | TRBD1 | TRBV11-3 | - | CASRVGTGFYEQYF | TGTGCCAGCAGGGTGGGGACAGGGTTTTACGAGCAGTACTTC
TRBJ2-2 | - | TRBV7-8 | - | CASSLGQGYTGELFF | TGTGCCAGCAGCTTAGGGCAGGGATACACCGGGGAGCTGTTTTTT
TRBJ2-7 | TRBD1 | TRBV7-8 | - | CASSFSGTGSYEQYF | TGTGCCAGCAGTTTTTCCGGGACAGGGAGCTACGAGCAGTACTTC
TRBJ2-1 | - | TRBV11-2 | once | CASSLVVGALYNEQFF | TGTGCCAGCAGCTTAGTAGTAGGGGCTCTCTACAATGAGCAGTTCTTC
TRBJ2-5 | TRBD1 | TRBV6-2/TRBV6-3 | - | CASSFETGWGETQYF | TGTGCCAGCAGTTTTGAGACAGGGTGGGGAGAGACCCAGTACTTC
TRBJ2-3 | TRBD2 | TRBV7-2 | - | CASSLASGYTDTQYF | TGTGCCAGCAGCCTCGCTAGCGGGTACACAGATACGCAGTATTTT